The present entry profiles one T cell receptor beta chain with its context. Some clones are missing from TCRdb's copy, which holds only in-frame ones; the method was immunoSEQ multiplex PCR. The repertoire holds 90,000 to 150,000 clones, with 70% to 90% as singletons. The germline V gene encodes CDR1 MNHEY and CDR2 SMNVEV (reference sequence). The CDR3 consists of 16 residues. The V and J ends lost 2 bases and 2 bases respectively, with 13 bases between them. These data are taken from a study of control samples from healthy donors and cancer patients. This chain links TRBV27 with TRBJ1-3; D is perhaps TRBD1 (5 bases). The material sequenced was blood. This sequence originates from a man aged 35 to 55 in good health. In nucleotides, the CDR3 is TGTGCCAGCAGTTTAATGGGGGGTTTCGCTGGAAACACCATATATTTT. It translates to CASSLMGGFAGNTIYF.